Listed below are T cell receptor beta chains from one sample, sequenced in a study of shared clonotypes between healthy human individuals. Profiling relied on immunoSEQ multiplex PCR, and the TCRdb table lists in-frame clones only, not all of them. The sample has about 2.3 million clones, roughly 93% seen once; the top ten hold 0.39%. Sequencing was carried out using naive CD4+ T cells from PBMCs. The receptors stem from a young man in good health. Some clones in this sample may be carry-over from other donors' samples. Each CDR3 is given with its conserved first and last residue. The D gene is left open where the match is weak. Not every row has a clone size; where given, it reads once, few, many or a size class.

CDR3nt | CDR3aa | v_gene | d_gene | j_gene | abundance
TGCGCCAGCAGCCAAGTTGGACAGAACTACGAGCAGTACTTC | CASSQVGQNYEQYF | TRBV4-1 | . | TRBJ2-7 | .
TGTGCCAGTAGTATAGACCACCAGGGTCGCAATCAGCCCCAGCATTTT | CASSIDHQGRNQPQHF | TRBV19 | . | TRBJ1-5 | .
TGTGCCAGTAGTCCAAGGACCCGACCCGAAGCTTTCTTT | CASSPRTRPEAFF | TRBV19 | . | TRBJ1-1 | .
TGTGCCAGCTCACCCAACTTGCTGGGGGCAACTAATGAAAAACTGTTTTTT | CASSPNLLGATNEKLFF | TRBV18 | . | TRBJ1-4 | .
TGTGCCAGCTCACCGACTAGCGGGATCCATGAGCAGTTCTTC | CASSPTSGIHEQFF | TRBV18 | TRBD2 | TRBJ2-1 | .
TGTGCCAGCAGCCACTTGGACAGTTACGAGCAGTACTTC | CASSHLDSYEQYF | TRBV14 | . | TRBJ2-7 | .
TGTGCCAGCAGTGGCGGGTGGGCAGATACGCAGTATTTT | CASSGGWADTQYF | TRBV6-1 | . | TRBJ2-3 | .
TGTGCCAGCAGCAACACGCGGGGAAACTATGGCTACACCTTC | CASSNTRGNYGYTF | TRBV13 | . | TRBJ1-2 | .
TGTGCCAGCAGTTTATCGGTAGCTAGCGGGAGGCGGAGCTCCTACAATGAGCAGTTCTTC | CASSLSVASGRRSSYNEQFF | TRBV28 | TRBD2 | TRBJ2-1 | .
TGCGCCAGCAGCTTGGGAGGTCTCCCTAGGCAGTACTTC | CASSLGGLPRQYF | TRBV5-1 | . | TRBJ2-7 | .
TGTGCCAGCAGTTATCGGACATCCTTGGGGACCGGGGAGCTGTTTTTT | CASSYRTSLGTGELFF | TRBV6-5 | . | TRBJ2-2 | .
TGTGCCAGCAGCTTAGTGCTACAGTGGGGGGGCGATACGCAGTATTTT | CASSLVLQWGGDTQYF | TRBV11-3 | . | TRBJ2-3 | .
TGTGCCAGCAGCACCCTGACAGGGGGCTCGCCCGGGGAGCTGTTTTTT | CASSTLTGGSPGELFF | TRBV7-2 | TRBD1 | TRBJ2-2 | .
TGCGCCAGTTCTGACAGACCCTCTGGGGCCAACGTCCTGACTTTC | CASSDRPSGANVLTF | TRBV5-1 | . | TRBJ2-6 | .
TGCGCCAGCAGCCAAGGAGCCACAGGTCTGGGTCAGCCCCAGCATTTT | CASSQGATGLGQPQHF | TRBV4-1 | . | TRBJ1-5 | .
TGTGCCAGCAGCCCTGGCGGGGCCTACTCTGGGGCCAACGTCCTGACTTTC | CASSPGGAYSGANVLTF | TRBV7-2 | . | TRBJ2-6 | .
TGTGCCAGTAGTATCGGATTTCTTCGATATGGCTACACCTTC | CASSIGFLRYGYTF | TRBV19 | . | TRBJ1-2 | .
TGCGCCAGCAGCTGGGGGAGGGGGAGCCAAGAGACCCAGTACTTC | CASSWGRGSQETQYF | TRBV5-1 | . | TRBJ2-5 | .
TGTGCCAGCAGTTACGTCGGGGGTCAGCGGGGCATTCAGTACTTC | CASSYVGGQRGIQYF | TRBV6-5 | TRBD2 | TRBJ2-4 | .
TGTGCCAGCTCACCAGGCCGGCGCTCCTACGAGCAGTACTTC | CASSPGRRSYEQYF | TRBV18 | . | TRBJ2-7 | once
TGTGCCAGCAGCGTAGGAGGGGTTGGGAATCAGCCCCAGCATTTT | CASSVGGVGNQPQHF | TRBV9 | . | TRBJ1-5 | .
TGTGCCAGCAGTTCGTCCCCCTTCGGTTATGGCTACACCTTC | CASSSSPFGYGYTF | TRBV28 | . | TRBJ1-2 | .
TGTGCCAGCAGCTTAGGGACAGGGGCCTACGAGCAGTACTTC | CASSLGTGAYEQYF | TRBV7-9 | TRBD1 | TRBJ2-7 | .
TGTGCCAGCAGTTACTCTGCCCATAACGAGCAGTACTTC | CASSYSAHNEQYF | TRBV6-5 | . | TRBJ2-7 | .
TGTGCCACCAGCAGAGGGAAGAACACCGGGGAGCTGTTTTTT | CATSRGKNTGELFF | TRBV15 | . | TRBJ2-2 | .
TGTGCCAGCTCACCCGGACGGGGCAGCACTGAAGCTTTCTTT | CASSPGRGSTEAFF | TRBV18 | . | TRBJ1-1 | .
TGCGCCAGCAGCTCCTCCGTCAGCAGCGGGAGCTTCGTTTGGTCTACCGAATACAATGAGCAGTTCTTC | CASSSSVSSGSFVWSTEYNEQFF | TRBV5-1 | TRBD2 | TRBJ2-1 | .